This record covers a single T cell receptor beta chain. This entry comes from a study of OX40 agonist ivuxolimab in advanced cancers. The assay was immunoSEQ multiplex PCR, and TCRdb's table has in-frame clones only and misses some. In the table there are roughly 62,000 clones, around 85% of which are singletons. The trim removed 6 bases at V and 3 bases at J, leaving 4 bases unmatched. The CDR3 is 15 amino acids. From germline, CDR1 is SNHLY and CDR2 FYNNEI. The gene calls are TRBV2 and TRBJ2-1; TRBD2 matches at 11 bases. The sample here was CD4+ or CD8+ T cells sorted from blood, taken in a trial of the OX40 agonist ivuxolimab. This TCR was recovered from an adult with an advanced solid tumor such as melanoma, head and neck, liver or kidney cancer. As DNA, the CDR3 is TGTGCCAGCAGGACCGGGACTAGCGGCTACAATGAGCAGTTCTTC. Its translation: CASRTGTSGYNEQFF. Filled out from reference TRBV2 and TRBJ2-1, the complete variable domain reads EPEVTQTPSHQVTQMGQEVILRCVPISNHLYFYWYRQILGQKVEFLVSFYNNEISEKSEIFDDQFSVERPDGSNFTLKIRSTKLEDSAMYFCASRTGTSGYNEQFFGPGTRLTVL.